The next 20 T cell receptor beta chains were all read from a single sample in a study of T cells in Graves' hyperthyroidism and ophthalmopathy (dated by TCRdb to about 2019). Library preparation used multiplex PCR. Sequencing was carried out with an Illumina HiSeq 2000. TCR beta CDR3 regions were amplified from RNA transcripts. The first round of RT-PCR for the TCR CDR3 was performed with the HTBI primer set and the Qiagen OneStep RT-PCR kit. The public sequencing data were trimmed at Q25 with fastp and processed into clonotypes with MiXCR by TCRdb, which kept only in-frame beta chains. CDR3 protein duplicates are merged, each entry listing the most common genes and DNA. Present in this sample are some 600,000 distinct CDR3 sequences, approximately 15% of which were seen just once. Roughly 5.5% of the sample is taken by the ten largest. The sample was blood. These receptors came from a woman aged 30 to 39 with Graves' hyperthyroidism that later progressed to Graves' ophthalmopathy.

This clonotype came up many times. The chain joins TRBV3-1 to TRBJ2-7, with a possible D match to TRBD2 (6 bases). V was clipped by 0 bases and J by 7 bases, with 7 bases between them. The CDR3 spans 12 residues. Germline V gives CDR1 LGHDT, CDR2 YNNKEL (reference sequence). The CDR3 DNA is TGTGCCAGCAGCCAAGATCGGGGGGAGCAGTACTTC. Protein: CASSQDRGEQYF.

This clonotype was found many times. The genes are TRBV28 and TRBJ2-2; D is perhaps TRBD1 (6 bases). The ends were cut back, 7 bases at V and 3 bases at J, with 12 bases in the middle. The CDR3 contains 14 residues. Germline CDR1 and CDR2: MDHEN and SYDVKM. This chain's CDR3 is CASKFGGDTGELFF. DNA for the CDR3: TGTGCCAGCAAGTTTGGGGGCGACACCGGGGAGCTGTTTTTT.

This clonotype was counted between two and nine times. This sequence may be a read error, since a much larger clone differs from it by one base. The chain is built from TRBV11-3 and TRBJ2-5; 11 bases map to TRBD2. Germline CDR1 reads SGHNT; CDR2 reads YENEEA. CDR3 length equals 18 residues. The CDR3 sequence is CASSLGTSGGTSQEAQYF. The CDR3 DNA is TGTGCCAGCAGCCTCGGGACTAGCGGAGGTACCTCCCAAGAGGCCCAGTACTTC.

The chain joins TRBV27 to TRBJ2-1; perhaps D is TRBD1 or TRBD2 (6 bases each). The ends were cut back, 6 bases at V and 4 bases at J, with 22 bases in the middle. Germline CDR1 is MNHEY and CDR2 is SMNVEV (reference sequence). The CDR3 covers 17 residues. CDR3 sequence reads: CASSPSRGKGGYNEQFF. The DNA of the CDR3 is TGTGCCAGCAGCCCCTCACGAGGGAAGGGGGGTTACAATGAGCAGTTCTTC.

V is TRBV28 and J is TRBJ1-1; the D is unclear. Trimming took off 5 bases at V and 4 bases at J, with 20 bases between the two ends. The CDR3 sequence is 16 residues long. Per the germline V gene, CDR1 is MDHEN and CDR2 is SYDVKM. In nucleotides, the CDR3 is TGTGCCAGCAGTCCACGGAGGAAGGAGAGCATCACTGAAGCTTTCTTT. It codes for CASSPRRKESITEAFF.

As regards this clonotype: A read error may produce the germline difference seen at one junction end. The rearrangement links TRBV20-1 to TRBJ1-2, with 7 bases identical to TRBD1. This CDR3 comprises 15 residues. The V gene's germline CDR1 is DFQATT and CDR2 SNEGSKA (reference sequence). The CDR3 loop is CSARETRGSSLGYTF. CDR3 in DNA: TGCAGTGCCAGAGAGACCAGGGGGTCCTCCCTGGGCTACACCTTC.

The rearrangement joins TRBV3-1 to TRBJ2-3; TRBD2 matches at 8 bases. CDR3 length: 15 amino acids. Per germline, CDR1 LGHDT and CDR2 YNNKEL (reference sequence). After removal of 1 base from V and 4 bases from J, the junction contained 4 bases not matched to a gene. The CDR3 loop reads CASSQASGFADTQYF. Here the CDR3 DNA reads TGTGCCAGCAGCCAAGCTAGCGGGTTTGCAGATACGCAGTATTTT.

The chain combines TRBV14 with TRBJ2-5; D gene unclear. The CDR3 sequence is 12 residues long. Germline CDR1 SGHDN, CDR2 FVKESK. V was cut by 1 base and J by 11 bases, with 11 bases left in between. The CDR3 protein is CASSQAYSPQYF. CDR3 nucleotides: TGTGCCAGCAGCCAAGCCTACTCGCCACAGTACTTC. Supplemented by reference TRBV14 and TRBJ2-5, the full variable domain reads EAGVTQFPSHSVIEKGQTVTLRCDPISGHDNLYWYRRVMGKEIKFLLHFVKESKQDESGMPNNRFLAERTGGTYSTLKVQPAELEDSGVYFCASSQAYSPQYFGPGTRLLVL.

This clonotype was counted many times. The chain combines TRBV10-3 with TRBJ1-6; 7 bases line up with TRBD1. Germline-derived CDR1 and CDR2 are ENHRY and SYGVKD. The junction had 3 bases not matched to a gene; V was cut back by 3 bases and J by 7 bases. There are 14 residues in the CDR3. The CDR3 DNA follows: TGTGCCATCAGTGAAAAACAGGGGAATTCACCCCTCCACTTT. It specifies CAISEKQGNSPLHF.

The rearrangement links TRBV7-2 to TRBJ1-2; D not certain. V lost 6 bases and J lost 4, with 12 bases in between. The CDR3 consists of 13 residues. CDR1 is SGHTA, CDR2 FQGNSA, per germline. The CDR3 nucleotides read TGTGCCAGCAGGGCTACAGCGACCTATGGCTACACCTTC. It yields the protein CASRATATYGYTF. The whole variable domain, remainder taken from reference TRBV7-2 and TRBJ1-2, is GAGVSQSPSNKVTEKGKDVELRCDPISGHTALYWYRQSLGQGLEFLIYFQGNSAPDKSGLPSDRFSAERTGGSVSTLTIQRTQQEDSAVYLCASRATATYGYTFGSGTRLTVV.

This clonotype was seen repeatedly, ten times or more. V usage is TRBV27 and J usage is TRBJ1-1; no clear D. The CDR3 sequence is 14 residues long. V dropped 0 bases and J dropped 1 base, with 6 bases sitting between them. Germline CDR1 is MNHEY and CDR2 is SMNVEV (reference sequence). The CDR3 sequence: CASSLSSPNTEAFF. In DNA form, the CDR3 reads TGTGCCAGCAGTTTATCCTCCCCGAACACTGAAGCTTTCTTT.

Ten or more counts support this clonotype. V usage is TRBV27 and J usage is TRBJ1-1; possible D gene TRBD1, 5 bases. The CDR3 runs to 13 residues. The germline V and J ends were trimmed by 6 bases and 3 bases, with 11 bases remaining between them. Germline values: CDR1 MNHEY, CDR2 SMNVEV (reference sequence). The CDR3 bases are TGTGCCAGCAGGGGACTCGATCACACTGAAGCTTTCTTT. Translated, it gives CASRGLDHTEAFF.

The chain couples TRBV6-2 or TRBV6-3 to TRBJ2-7; D may be TRBD1 or TRBD2 (6 bases each). The CDR3 is 13 residues long. Germline CDR1 reads MNHEY; CDR2 reads SVGEGT. The V gene lost 7 bases and the J gene lost 5 bases, with 15 bases spanning the gap. The chain's CDR3 is CASKPGAGDEQYF. CDR3 nucleotides: TGTGCCAGCAAACCGGGGGCCGGCGACGAGCAGTACTTC.

For the CDR3, the DNA is TGCAGTGCTAGCGTGCGGGGGATTACTAAGATGACTGAAGCTTTCTTT. It yields the protein CSASVRGITKMTEAFF. The gene calls are TRBV20-1 and TRBJ1-1, with D possibly TRBD1 on 5 matching bases. V was clipped by 3 bases and J by 5 bases, with 22 bases between them. The CDR3 spans 16 residues. In germline, CDR1 is DFQATT, CDR2 SNEGSKA (reference sequence).

This clonotype was seen repeatedly, ten times or more. The gene calls are TRBV14 and TRBJ2-1, with D hard to call. CDR1 and CDR2 from the germline V gene are SGHDN and FVKESK. The CDR3 contains 13 residues. V lost 0 bases and J lost 9, with 9 bases in between. The CDR3 is CASSQDWRTEQFF. The CDR3 region has the DNA TGTGCCAGCAGCCAAGATTGGCGAACTGAGCAGTTCTTC. The full variable domain, completed using reference TRBV14 and TRBJ2-1, is EAGVTQFPSHSVIEKGQTVTLRCDPISGHDNLYWYRRVMGKEIKFLLHFVKESKQDESGMPNNRFLAERTGGTYSTLKVQPAELEDSGVYFCASSQDWRTEQFFGPGTRLTVL.

This clonotype was observed once. The gene calls are TRBV7-9 and TRBJ2-3; 14 positions agree with TRBD2. CDR1 is SEHNR, CDR2 FQNEAQ, per germline (reference sequence). The CDR3 totals 17 residues. Unmatched junction bases numbered 7, after V lost 1 base and J lost 7 bases. As DNA, the CDR3 is TGTGCCAGCAGCTTAGAAGGGACTAGCGGGAGAGGAAATACGCAGTATTTT. It yields the protein CASSLEGTSGRGNTQYF.

Only a few counts were recorded for this clonotype. V is TRBV6-1 and J is TRBJ2-3, with 7 bases fitting TRBD1. V was pared by 4 bases and J by 4 bases, with 11 bases of the junction left unmatched. CDR1 and CDR2 (germline): MNHNS, SASEGT. CDR3 length: 16 amino acids. The CDR3 loop reads CASSGPDRERADTQYF. The DNA for the CDR3 is TGTGCCAGCAGTGGCCCAGACAGGGAGAGGGCAGATACGCAGTATTTT.

Many counts were recorded for this clonotype. The chain is built from TRBV5-5 and TRBJ2-7, with 10 nucleotides matching TRBD2. Germline lookup yields CDR1 SGHKS and CDR2 YYEKEE (reference sequence). CDR3 size: 15 residues. Trimming removed 3 bases from V and 2 bases from J; junction bases left unmatched: 5. The CDR3 bases are TGTGCCAGCAGCTGGAATAGCGGGGGGACCTACGAGCAGTACTTC. As protein: CASSWNSGGTYEQYF.

This clonotype was counted many times. The rearrangement links TRBV20-1 to TRBJ1-4, with 10 bases lining up with TRBD1. The J segment lost 8 bases and the V segment lost 3 bases, leaving 6 bases of the junction unmatched. The CDR3 has 14 residues. Germline CDR1 is DFQATT and CDR2 is SNEGSKA (reference sequence). The CDR3 reads CSASPGQGSEKLFF. CDR3 DNA: TGCAGTGCTAGCCCGGGACAGGGGAGCGAAAAACTGTTTTTT.

This clonotype was counted at least ten times. The chain links TRBV6-5 to TRBJ1-2; D remains ambiguous. V lost 0 bases and J lost 7, with 18 bases in between. Germline V gene data show CDR1 as MNHEY and CDR2 as SVGAGI. The CDR3 loop spans 16 amino acids. The chain's CDR3 is CASSYSSGALSGGYTF. The CDR3 region has the DNA TGTGCCAGCAGTTACTCGAGTGGAGCTCTGAGTGGTGGCTACACCTTC.